The TCR beta chain described here comes from a study of graft-versus-host responses after intestinal transplantation. Overall study: Recipients were all induced with anti-thymocyte globulin, then given tacrolimus and steroids for about 3 years. General observations from the study: In recipient marrow, GvH clones were found, and some appeared first in ileum or blood. HvG clone declines early post-transplant were associated with peak circulating GvH levels. Allografts of one patient group, those with graft-donor T cell macrochimerism, had high graft-versus-host to host-versus-graft clonal ratios.

Method: immunoSEQ multiplex PCR; TCRdb's copy keeps in-frame clones and lacks some. The sample yields more than 65,000 clones, 75% to 95% seen once. V was pared by 6 bases and J by 3 bases, with 18 bases between. This CDR3 has 15 residues. CDR1 MNHEY and CDR2 SVGAGI come from the germline V gene. Points on this clone: Its antigen is currently unknown.

This sequence originates from a human donor who was the organ donor for an intestinal transplant. The genes are TRBV6-5 and TRBJ2-7; a possible D gene is TRBD1 (6 bases). This specimen consisted of unstimulated CD8+ T cells sorted from spleen or lymph node cells, obtained before transplant. The CDR3 nucleotides are TGTGCCAGCAGGACCCGACAGGTTCCGGTCTACGAGCAGTACTTC. Translating gives CASRTRQVPVYEQYF.